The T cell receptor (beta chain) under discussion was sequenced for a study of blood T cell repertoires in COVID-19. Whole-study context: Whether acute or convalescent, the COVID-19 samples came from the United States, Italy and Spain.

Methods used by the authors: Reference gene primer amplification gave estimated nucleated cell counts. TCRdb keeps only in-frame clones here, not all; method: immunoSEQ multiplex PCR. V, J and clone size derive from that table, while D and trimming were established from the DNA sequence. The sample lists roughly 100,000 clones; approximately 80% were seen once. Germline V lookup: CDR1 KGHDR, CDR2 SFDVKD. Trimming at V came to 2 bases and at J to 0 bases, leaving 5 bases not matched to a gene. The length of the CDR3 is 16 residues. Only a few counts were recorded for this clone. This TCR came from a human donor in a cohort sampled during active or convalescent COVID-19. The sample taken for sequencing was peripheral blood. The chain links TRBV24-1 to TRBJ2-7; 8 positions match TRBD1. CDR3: CATSDSGQAYSYEQYF. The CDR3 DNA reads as TGTGCCACCAGTGATTCGGGACAGGCGTACTCCTACGAGCAGTACTTC.